These 31 T cell receptor beta chains originate from one sample sequenced in a study (dated by TCRdb to 2016 to 2018). Library prep was done by RT-PCR. The instrument given in TCRdb is Illumina MiSeq. TCRdb reworked the public reads: Q25 trimming with fastp, MiXCR clone assembly, productive beta chains retained. Each CDR3 protein gets just one entry, which takes the most common genes and DNA from the rows behind it. The table for this sample lists about 680,000 distinct CDR3 sequences; 11% to 15% of them were counted only once. The ten largest clones capture roughly 4% of the sample. The sample consisted of memory CD4+ T cells from blood. The origin of the receptors is a female donor in good health, serving as a healthy control.

The gene calls are TRBV28 and TRBJ1-5; TRBD1 might be the D (5 bases). V lost 9 bases and J 0 bases, leaving 12 bases between the germline ends. Per germline, CDR1 MDHEN and CDR2 SYDVKM. There are 14 residues in the CDR3. CDR3 loop: CARWPGASNQPQHF. The CDR3 DNA is TGTGCCAGATGGCCCGGGGCTAGCAATCAGCCCCAGCATTTT.

This chain's CDR3 is CASSQLAVDFYEQYF. CDR3 DNA: TGTGCCAGCAGTCAACTAGCGGTAGACTTCTACGAGCAGTACTTC. This chain connects TRBV28 to TRBJ2-7; 8 bases agree with TRBD2. CDR3 length: 15 amino acids. Germline V lookup: CDR1 MDHEN, CDR2 SYDVKM. Trimming at V came to 5 bases and at J to 3 bases, leaving 9 bases not matched to a gene.

The chain carries TRBV6-5 and TRBJ2-7; 7 bases align to TRBD2. Germline CDR1 and CDR2: MNHEY and SVGAGI. The length of the CDR3 is 16 residues. The ends lost 5 bases at V and 5 bases at J; junction bases unmatched: 15. CDR3 in DNA: TGTGCCAGCAGTCGCGGACTAGTCCTCGTTGCAGACGAGCAGTACTTC. Protein sequence: CASSRGLVLVADEQYF.

The rearrangement joins TRBV7-2 to TRBJ2-1, with 14 bases that match TRBD2. The CDR3 is 17 residues long. In germline, CDR1 is SGHTA, CDR2 FQGNSA. V lost 1 base to trimming and J lost 6 bases; unmatched junction nucleotides: 5. CDR3 sequence: CASSLGLAGGPVNEQFF. The CDR3 bases are TGTGCCAGCAGCTTAGGACTAGCGGGGGGGCCGGTCAATGAGCAGTTCTTC.

For the CDR3, the DNA is TGTGCCAGCAGCGTAGTCAAACTAGCGGGAGCCGGCGATACGCAGTATTTT. Amino acid sequence: CASSVVKLAGAGDTQYF. This chain connects TRBV9 to TRBJ2-3, with 11 bases lining up with TRBD2. The length of the CDR3 is 17 residues. With 0 bases clipped from V and 6 bases from J, the junction kept 9 bases outside the gene matches. Germline CDR1 and CDR2: SGDLS and YYNGEE.

This clonotype has only a few counts. The V call is TRBV28, the J call TRBJ1-1; D call uncertain. This CDR3 region has 12 residues. The V end was cut by 7 bases, the J end by 3 bases, with 9 bases between. Germline CDR1 MDHEN, CDR2 SYDVKM. In DNA form, the CDR3 reads TGTGCCAGCATCACCAAGGACACTGAAGCTTTCTTT. It translates to CASITKDTEAFF.

In its sample, this clonotype was seen a few times. The chain has TRBV5-6 and TRBJ2-7; either TRBD1 or TRBD2 may supply D (5 bases each). Trimming stripped 4 bases from V and 3 bases from J, with 11 bases between. The CDR3 runs to 13 residues. The germline CDR1 and CDR2 sequences are SGHDT and YYEEEE. CDR3 amino acids: CASSLRGFYEQYF. The DNA for the CDR3 is TGTGCCAGCAGCCTGAGGGGTTTCTACGAGCAGTACTTC.

This clonotype was detected only a few times. The chain couples TRBV5-5 to TRBJ2-4; a possible D gene is TRBD1 (5 bases). Germline assignment: CDR1 SGHKS and CDR2 YYEKEE (reference sequence). V gave up 2 bases and J gave up 5 bases, with 8 bases separating them. The CDR3 has 13 residues. This CDR3 is CASSFQGENIQYF. Here the CDR3 DNA reads TGTGCCAGCAGCTTTCAGGGCGAAAACATTCAGTACTTC.

The sample holds a few counts of this clonotype. The genes are TRBV6-9 and TRBJ1-2, with 7 positions matching TRBD1. The CDR3 totals 13 residues. Looked up from germline, CDR1 is MNHGY and CDR2 is SVAAGI. The J segment lost 4 bases and the V segment lost 6 bases, leaving 5 bases of the junction unmatched. CDR3 sequence: CASRYGQAYGYTF. The CDR3 DNA reads TGTGCCAGCAGATATGGACAGGCCTATGGCTACACCTTC.

About this clonotype itself: The junction does not match germline at one end; this may be a read error. This chain connects TRBV4-1 to TRBJ2-7, with 7 nucleotides matching TRBD2. The CDR3 extends over 17 amino acids. Germline V gene sequence: CDR1 MGHRA, CDR2 YSYEKL. CDR3 DNA: TGCGCCAGCTGCCAAGATAGCGGGTCGACACCTTTCTACGAGCAGTACTTC. Its protein is CASCQDSGSTPFYEQYF.

This clonotype was detected only a few times. The gene calls are TRBV27 and TRBJ2-1, with TRBD2 identical over 16 bases. Trimming cost V 6 bases and J 9 bases; bases outside gene matches: 11. The CDR3 is 17 amino acids. CDR1 MNHEY and CDR2 SMNVEV come from the germline V gene (reference sequence). CDR3 DNA sequence: TGTGCCAGCAGGGGACTAGCGGGAGGGCGGTCCCGGATTGAGCAGTTCTTC. Protein sequence: CASRGLAGGRSRIEQFF.

The CDR3 loop is CASSLGVRPQHF. The CDR3 DNA is TGTGCCAGCAGCTTAGGAGTTCGGCCCCAGCATTTT. The rearrangement uses TRBV7-2 and TRBJ1-5, with D unresolved. The germline CDR1 and CDR2 sequences are SGHTA and FQGNSA. V lost 1 base and J 9 bases, leaving 7 bases between the germline ends. CDR3 size: 12 residues.

This clonotype appeared many times. The chain has TRBV10-3 and TRBJ2-5, with TRBD2 matching 7 bases. CDR1 and CDR2 (germline): ENHRY, SYGVKD. CDR3 length: 14 amino acids. The V segment lost 4 bases and the J segment 5 bases; nucleotides outside the gene matches: 7. This chain's CDR3 is CAISATGREETQYF. The CDR3 coding sequence is TGTGCCATCAGTGCGACGGGGAGGGAGGAGACCCAGTACTTC.

This clonotype was detected a few times. The chain is built from TRBV19 and TRBJ2-7; TRBD2 matches at 15 bases. V lost 8 bases and J lost 2; bases outside the gene matches: 7. The CDR3 consists of 16 residues. Per the germline V gene, CDR1 is LNHDA and CDR2 is SQIVND (reference sequence). The CDR3 reads CASRTSGRALTYEQYF. In nucleotides, the CDR3 is TGTGCCAGTCGGACTAGCGGGAGGGCCCTTACCTACGAGCAGTACTTC.

The table lists this clonotype with a few counts. This chain joins TRBV12-3 or TRBV12-4 and TRBJ1-1, with D possibly being TRBD1 (5 bases). The CDR3 loop spans 13 amino acids. V lost 2 bases to trimming and J lost 8 bases, with 12 bases between them. The CDR3 nucleotides read TGTGCCAGCAGTTTACGGCAGGGTGGCGAAGCTTTCTTT. Protein: CASSLRQGGEAFF.

The rearrangement uses TRBV6-5 and TRBJ1-5; D unclear. V gave up 8 bases and J gave up 1 base, with 15 bases separating them. Germline lookup yields CDR1 MNHEY and CDR2 SVGAGI. The length of the CDR3 is 15 residues. The CDR3 loop is CASGVKGTSNQPQHF. CDR3 bases: TGTGCCAGCGGAGTTAAGGGCACGAGCAATCAGCCCCAGCATTTT.

In its sample, this clonotype was seen many times. The rearrangement uses TRBV20-1 and TRBJ2-5; 9 nucleotides align to TRBD2. The CDR3 contains 17 residues. Germline lookup yields CDR1 DFQATT and CDR2 SNEGSKA (reference sequence). With V trimmed by 0 bases and J by 5 bases, 13 bases remained unmatched. In DNA, the CDR3 is TGCAGTGCTAGAGATGGGAGGACTAGCGACCCAGGCGAGACCCAGTACTTC. Its protein is CSARDGRTSDPGETQYF.

This clonotype was detected many times. This chain connects TRBV6-5 to TRBJ1-4; 8 bases line up with TRBD1. The germline CDR1 and CDR2 sequences are MNHEY and SVGAGI. With 6 bases clipped from V and 8 bases from J, the junction kept 8 bases outside the gene matches. The CDR3 contains 14 residues. Here the CDR3 DNA reads TGTGCCAGCAGGGACAGGGCGGGATGGGAAAAACTGTTTTTT. Encoded protein: CASRDRAGWEKLFF.

This clonotype has just a few counts. The rearrangement links TRBV4-1 to TRBJ2-7, with 10 bases fitting TRBD2. The CDR3 runs 18 residues. The V gene's germline CDR1 is MGHRA and CDR2 YSYEKL. Trimming took 0 bases from V and 0 from J; bases not matched to a gene: 8. CDR3 residues: CASSQDGLAGASSYEQYF. The DNA for the CDR3 is TGCGCCAGCAGCCAAGATGGCCTAGCGGGAGCGAGCTCCTACGAGCAGTACTTC.

This clonotype has at least ten counts. V gene TRBV6-5 combines with J gene TRBJ2-2; 9 positions match TRBD2. This CDR3 has 17 amino acids. In germline, CDR1 is MNHEY, CDR2 SVGAGI. V shed 2 bases, J shed 7 bases, and the junction held 11 bases outside the gene matches. DNA for the CDR3: TGTGCCAGCAGTTACGATCTAGCGGGGCTGCAGGGCGGGGAGCTGTTTTTT. Its protein product is CASSYDLAGLQGGELFF.

This clonotype has only a few counts. The genes are TRBV20-1 and TRBJ1-4; D gene uncertain. The CDR3 contains 15 residues. The V gene's germline CDR1 is DFQATT and CDR2 SNEGSKA (reference sequence). Trimming shortened V by 6 bases and J by 7 bases, and 21 bases separated the two germline ends. CDR3: CSARRFVAGGEKLFF. Written as DNA, the CDR3 is TGCAGTGCCAGAAGATTCGTAGCGGGAGGTGAAAAACTGTTTTTT.

This clonotype has only a few counts. The CDR3 nucleotides are TGTGCCAGCAGCTCGCCGGACCTCGGGACAGATACGCAGTATTTT. Protein sequence: CASSSPDLGTDTQYF. The chain combines TRBV7-3 with TRBJ2-3; D is unresolved. V lost 4 bases, J lost 3 bases, and 14 bases lay in between. The CDR3 loop spans 15 amino acids. Per the germline V gene, CDR1 is SGHTA and CDR2 is FQGTGA.

The gene calls are TRBV24-1 and TRBJ2-7, with D uncertain. This CDR3 spans 14 amino acids. From germline, CDR1 is KGHDR and CDR2 SFDVKD. The V and J ends lost 6 bases and 2 bases respectively, with 13 bases between them. CDR3 in amino acids: CATSSPTFPYEQYF. For the CDR3, the DNA is TGTGCCACCAGTTCCCCGACATTCCCCTACGAGCAGTACTTC.

The chain recombines TRBV28 with TRBJ2-4; D not certain. Germline V gene lookup returns CDR1 MDHEN and CDR2 SYDVKM. This CDR3 has 12 amino acids. With 1 base removed from V and 6 bases from J, the gap between germline ends came to 4 bases. The CDR3: CASSLFGNIQYF. The CDR3 DNA is TGTGCCAGCAGTTTATTTGGAAACATTCAGTACTTC.

As for this clonotype: A read error is possible here, since a much larger clone lies one base away. The rearrangement links TRBV5-1 to TRBJ2-5; 7 bases are shared with TRBD1. Germline loops: CDR1 SGHRS, CDR2 YFSETQ. With V trimmed by 8 bases and J by 3 bases, 7 bases remained unmatched. This CDR3 has 13 residues. CDR3 amino acids: CASPTGLEETQYF. The CDR3 nucleotides are TGCGCCAGTCCGACAGGGCTGGAAGAGACCCAGTACTTC.

V usage is TRBV4-2 and J usage is TRBJ2-7; D gene ambiguous. Between the trimmed V and J ends, which lost 0 bases and 5 bases, there was a span of 14 bases. The CDR3 contains 15 residues. Germline V lookup: CDR1 LGHNA, CDR2 YNFKEQ. The CDR3 nucleotides are TGTGCCAGCAGCCAAGATGCGTGGGGTACCGACGAGCAGTACTTC. Translation: CASSQDAWGTDEQYF.

The chain couples TRBV2 to TRBJ2-1, with 7 bases aligning to TRBD2. The length of the CDR3 is 16 residues. Germline V lookup: CDR1 SNHLY, CDR2 FYNNEI. J gave up 4 bases and V 1 base, and 7 bases lay outside the gene matches. CDR3 sequence: CASSEGLAARYNEQFF. The CDR3, as DNA: TGTGCCAGCAGTGAAGGGCTAGCGGCAAGATACAATGAGCAGTTCTTC.

Ten or more counts support this clonotype. V is TRBV12-3 or TRBV12-4 and J is TRBJ1-5; unclear D gene. Deletions cut 2 bases from V and 6 bases from J, with 8 bases between. The CDR3 is made up of 13 amino acids. The CDR3 spells CASSLQAGQPQHF. CDR3 sequence (DNA): TGTGCCAGCAGTTTACAGGCGGGTCAGCCCCAGCATTTT.

V is TRBV2 and J is TRBJ1-2, with 7 bases that match TRBD1. Germline V lookup: CDR1 SNHLY, CDR2 FYNNEI. The ends lost 3 bases at V and 4 bases at J; junction bases unmatched: 8. The CDR3 runs 15 residues. For the CDR3, the DNA is TGTGCCAGCAGTGAGAGGGGGAACAGGGGCTATGGCTACACCTTC. It translates to CASSERGNRGYGYTF.

This clonotype occurred a few times. The V call is TRBV6-2 or TRBV6-3, the J call TRBJ2-1; 10 bases map to TRBD2. Germline V gives CDR1 MNHEY, CDR2 SVGEGT. The CDR3 length is 15 residues. V was clipped by 6 bases and J by 8 bases; unmatched bases: 10. The CDR3 DNA sequence: TGTGCCAGCAGATCGGGGGGACTAGCGTTAGATGAGCAGTTCTTC. This codes for CASRSGGLALDEQFF.

The J gene is TRBJ2-6, the V gene TRBV5-1; 8 bases agree with TRBD1. This CDR3 spans 18 amino acids. CDR1 and CDR2 (germline): SGHRS, YFSETQ. The V gene end was trimmed by 4 bases and the J gene end by 0 bases; junction bases not matched to a gene: 9. The CDR3 loop reads CASSKGGQDLSGANVLTF. The CDR3 region has the DNA TGCGCCAGCAGCAAGGGGGGACAGGACCTCTCTGGGGCCAACGTCCTGACTTTC.